Presented here are 30 T cell receptor beta chains from one specimen sequenced in a study of cytomegalovirus exposure and HLA in healthy donors. The PCR had 60 Vbeta and 13 Jbeta primers. Sequencing was performed with immunoSEQ multiplex PCR; in TCRdb, only in-frame clones are kept and a portion is missing. The table has more than 95,000 clones, around 70% seen once. Input material: PBMCs. The origin of the receptors is a man aged 35 to 55 in good health and CMV-seronegative.

J is TRBJ2-5 and V is TRBV27, with D maybe TRBD1 (5 bases). From germline, CDR1 is MNHEY and CDR2 SMNVEV (reference sequence). This CDR3 has 14 residues. The V gene lost 4 bases and the J gene lost 1 base, with 10 bases spanning the gap. The CDR3: CASSSGWGQETQYF. CDR3 nucleotide sequence: TGTGCCAGCAGTTCAGGGTGGGGCCAAGAGACCCAGTACTTC.

In this sample, this clone turned up a few times. The CDR3 is CASSRDSSSYEQYF. The CDR3 region has the DNA TGTGCCAGCAGCCGGGATTCCTCTTCCTACGAGCAGTACTTC. V is TRBV7-9 and J is TRBJ2-7, with a tentative D call TRBD2 (5 bases). CDR1 and CDR2 (germline): SEHNR, FQNEAQ (reference sequence). V lost 5 bases and J 1 base, leaving 12 bases between the germline ends. This CDR3 has 14 amino acids.

V usage is TRBV6-1 and J usage is TRBJ2-4, with D hard to call. CDR1 MNHNS and CDR2 SASEGT come from the germline V gene. The V end lost 0 bases, the J end lost 0 bases, and 9 bases lay between the germline ends. This CDR3 region has 16 residues. CDR3 region: CASSEATTLAKNIQYF. Written as DNA, the CDR3 is TGTGCCAGCAGTGAAGCGACGACTCTAGCCAAAAACATTCAGTACTTC.

The chain carries TRBV7-9 and TRBJ1-1; TRBD1 aligns across 10 bases. The germline gives CDR1 SEHNR, CDR2 FQNEAQ (reference sequence). CDR3 length equals 18 residues. V shed 5 bases and J 0 bases; nucleotides not matched to a gene: 12. The CDR3 nucleotides are TGTGCCAGCAGCCCCCGGCACCGGGACAGGGGCCTGAACACTGAAGCTTTCTTT. Protein: CASSPRHRDRGLNTEAFF.

This clone was found a few times. The chain combines TRBV6-6 with TRBJ2-7, with 7 bases that match TRBD2. Germline-derived CDR1 and CDR2 are MNHNY and SVGAGI (reference sequence). V was clipped by 0 bases and J by 3 bases; unmatched bases: 2. This CDR3 contains 14 residues. The CDR3 DNA is TGTGCCAGCAGTTACTCCCGGGGGGACTACGAGCAGTACTTC. It codes for CASSYSRGDYEQYF.

This clone was found a few times. The chain carries TRBV28 and TRBJ1-6; D unclear. The CDR3 sequence is 16 residues long. Germline lookup yields CDR1 MDHEN and CDR2 SYDVKM. V lost 2 bases to trimming and J lost 10 bases, with 18 bases between them. CDR3 nucleotides: TGTGCCAGCAGTTTACCGGGGTACGGAGTCGACTCACCCCTCCACTTT. This codes for CASSLPGYGVDSPLHF.

This clone is a singleton in its sample. The V and J genes are TRBV25-1 and TRBJ1-2, with D unresolved. The V end lost 6 bases, the J end lost 1 base, and 9 bases lay between the germline ends. The CDR3 is made up of 13 amino acids. Germline lookup yields CDR1 MGHDK and CDR2 SYGVNS. Here the CDR3 DNA reads TGTGCCAGCAGGTCGGGGATTAACTATGGCTACACCTTC. It specifies CASRSGINYGYTF.

The V and J genes are TRBV15 and TRBJ2-5, with 9 positions matching TRBD2. Near its end, the DNA agrees better with TRBJ2-7, so the J call may be wrong. This CDR3 has 14 amino acids. From germline, CDR1 is LNHNV and CDR2 YYDKDF (reference sequence). CDR3 loop: CATSGAGGFFEQYF. The CDR3 bases are TGTGCCACCAGCGGAGCGGGAGGTTTCTTCGAGCAGTACTTC.

The chain couples TRBV11-3 to TRBJ1-1; no clear D. V lost 5 bases and J lost 6, with 13 bases in between. This CDR3 is 13 amino acids long. Germline CDR1 SGHNT, CDR2 YENEEA. In nucleotides, the CDR3 is TGTGCCAGCAGCCCCCCGGAGGCGGCTGAAGCTTTCTTT. It is translated as CASSPPEAAEAFF.

The chain employs TRBV5-6 and TRBJ2-2; 10 bases agree with TRBD1. This CDR3 spans 14 amino acids. Germline values: CDR1 SGHDT, CDR2 YYEEEE. Unmatched junction bases numbered 4, after V lost 4 bases and J lost 7 bases. CDR3 coding DNA: TGTGCCAGCAGCACGGGACAGGGGCTCGGGGAGCTGTTTTTT. It is translated as CASSTGQGLGELFF.

This clone came up a few times. The chain has TRBV6-5 and TRBJ1-2; the match to TRBD1 covers 12 bases. The germline V gene has CDR1 MNHEY and CDR2 SVGAGI. The CDR3 contains 15 residues. V lost 4 bases, J lost 6 bases, and 6 bases stayed unmatched. CDR3 nucleotides: TGTGCCAGCAGTTGGGGGGGACAGGGGGCGAATGGCTACACCTTC. Translating it yields CASSWGGQGANGYTF.

V gene TRBV9 combines with J gene TRBJ1-1; 8 nucleotides align to TRBD1. The CDR3 contains 14 residues. The V gene end was trimmed by 6 bases and the J gene end by 4 bases; junction bases not matched to a gene: 8. CDR1 is SGDLS, CDR2 YYNGEE, per germline. CDR3 sequence: CASTLTGVFTEAFF. In DNA, the CDR3 is TGTGCCAGCACACTGACAGGGGTGTTCACTGAAGCTTTCTTT. The whole variable domain, filled in from reference TRBV9 and TRBJ1-1, reads DSGVTQTPKHLITATGQRVTLRCSPRSGDLSVYWYQQSLDQGLQFLIQYYNGEERAKGNILERFSAQQFPDLHSELNLSSLELGDSALYFCASTLTGVFTEAFFGQGTRLTVV.

The J gene is TRBJ1-3, the V gene TRBV28, with TRBD1 as a possible D gene (5 bases). V lost 7 bases, J lost 0 bases, and 13 bases lay in between. The CDR3 runs to 15 residues. CDR1 is MDHEN and CDR2 is SYDVKM in the germline V gene. The DNA of the CDR3 is TGTGCCAGCATGCAGGGTATGACCTCTGGAAACACCATATATTTT. It yields the protein CASMQGMTSGNTIYF.

This chain uses TRBV10-3 with TRBJ2-7; D is perhaps TRBD2 (5 bases). Germline lookup yields CDR1 ENHRY and CDR2 SYGVKD. Trimming took 0 bases from V and 5 from J, leaving 11 bases between them. The CDR3 runs to 14 residues. The DNA of the CDR3 is TGTGCCATCAGTGAGTCTATGAGGGTCCACGAGCAGTACTTC. Translating gives CAISESMRVHEQYF.

This chain joins TRBV5-1 and TRBJ2-3, with 7 nucleotides matching TRBD2. There are 14 residues in the CDR3. The germline V gene encodes CDR1 SGHRS and CDR2 YFSETQ. The ends lost 2 bases at V and 4 bases at J; junction bases unmatched: 4. The CDR3 spells CASSFRGEADTQYF. CDR3 nucleotide sequence: TGCGCCAGCAGCTTTCGGGGGGAAGCAGATACGCAGTATTTT.

V usage is TRBV25-1 and J usage is TRBJ1-4; TRBD1 matches at 8 bases. The CDR3 contains 15 residues. V gave up 0 bases and J gave up 7 bases; unmatched junction bases: 4. The germline CDR1 and CDR2 sequences are MGHDK and SYGVNS. The CDR3 DNA sequence: TGTGCCAGCAGTGAATACAGGGGGCGTCGTGAAAAACTGTTTTTT. Translation: CASSEYRGRREKLFF.

V gene TRBV9 combines with J gene TRBJ2-1, with TRBD2 matching over 9 bases. V lost 0 bases to trimming and J lost 6 bases; unmatched junction nucleotides: 4. Per germline, CDR1 SGDLS and CDR2 YYNGEE. The CDR3 length is 15 residues. The CDR3 is CASSVDLAGPNEQFF. CDR3 nucleotides: TGTGCCAGCAGCGTAGATCTAGCGGGACCCAATGAGCAGTTCTTC.

This clone was observed a handful of times. The CDR3 sequence: CASSLGTGTQPQHF. The CDR3 region has the DNA TGTGCCAGCAGCTTAGGGACAGGGACTCAGCCCCAGCATTTT. The V and J genes are TRBV7-9 and TRBJ1-5; 8 bases align to TRBD1. The germline V gene has CDR1 SEHNR and CDR2 FQNEAQ (reference sequence). The CDR3 runs to 14 residues. Unmatched junction bases numbered 2, after V lost 1 base and J lost 6 bases.

V and J are TRBV11-2 and TRBJ2-1; TRBD2 is a possible D gene (5 bases). Germline CDR1 is SGHAT and CDR2 is FQNNGV. V shed 2 bases and J shed 4 bases, with 12 bases lying between them. The CDR3 runs 15 residues. The CDR3 sequence is CASSLFSGTYNEQFF. The CDR3 nucleotides are TGTGCCAGCAGCTTATTTTCGGGAACTTACAATGAGCAGTTCTTC. Full variable domain (missing parts from reference TRBV11-2 and TRBJ2-1): EAGVAQSPRYKIIEKRQSVAFWCNPISGHATLYWYQQILGQGPKLLIQFQNNGVVDDSQLPKDRFSAERLKGVDSTLKIQPAKLEDSAVYLCASSLFSGTYNEQFFGPGTRLTVL.

J is TRBJ1-4 and V is TRBV4-1; no definite D call. The length of the CDR3 is 15 residues. V was shortened by 3 bases and J by 2 bases, with 10 bases between the two germline ends. Germline CDR1 is MGHRA and CDR2 is YSYEKL. CDR3 region: CASSQAGSTNEKLFF. The CDR3, as DNA: TGCGCCAGCAGCCAGGCGGGGAGTACTAATGAAAAACTGTTTTTT.

The chain recombines TRBV28 with TRBJ2-1; D remains unclear. Between the trimmed V and J ends, which lost 4 bases and 7 bases, there was a span of 5 bases. Germline values: CDR1 MDHEN, CDR2 SYDVKM. The CDR3 covers 11 residues. CDR3 DNA sequence: TGTGCCAGCAGTTCTTTGAATGAGCAGTTCTTC. Its translation is CASSSLNEQFF.

The chain links TRBV7-9 to TRBJ2-7; 8 bases agree with TRBD2. Germline V lookup: CDR1 SEHNR, CDR2 FQNEAQ (reference sequence). The V gene end was trimmed by 5 bases and the J gene end by 5 bases; junction bases not matched to a gene: 5. The CDR3 loop spans 13 amino acids. CDR3: CASSPGGRHEQYF. The CDR3 DNA reads TGTGCCAGCAGCCCGGGGGGGCGGCACGAGCAGTACTTC. The complete variable domain, with remaining parts taken from reference TRBV7-9 and TRBJ2-7, reads DTGVSQNPRHKITKRGQNVTFRCDPISEHNRLYWYRQTLGQGPEFLTYFQNEAQLEKSRLLSDRFSAERPKGSFSTLEIQRTEQGDSAMYLCASSPGGRHEQYFGPGTRLTVT.

With respect to this clone: The same CDR3 arises from other DNA sequences in this sample as well. V gene TRBV5-8 combines with J gene TRBJ2-5, with D unresolved. The CDR3 totals 11 residues. The V end was cut by 4 bases, the J end by 1 base, with 2 bases between. Looked up from germline, CDR1 is SGHTS and CDR2 is YDEGEE. The CDR3 region has the DNA TGTGCCAGCAGCCTCCAAGAGACCCAGTACTTC. It is translated as CASSLQETQYF. The variable domain in full, completed from reference TRBV5-8 and TRBJ2-5, reads EAGVTQSPTHLIKTRGQQATLRCSPISGHTSVYWYQQALGLGLQFLLWYDEGEERNRGNFPPRFSGRQFPNYSSELNVNALELEDSALYLCASSLQETQYFGPGTRLLVL.

This rearrangement joins TRBV7-8 to TRBJ2-7, with D tentatively TRBD1 (6 bases). Trimming took off 5 bases at V and 2 bases at J, with 16 bases between the two ends. The V gene's germline CDR1 is SGHVS and CDR2 FQNEAQ. This CDR3 region has 15 residues. The CDR3 here is CASSTAGTKTYEQYF. CDR3 sequence (DNA): TGTGCCAGCAGCACCGCCGGGACAAAGACCTACGAGCAGTACTTC.

The chain uses TRBV5-6 and TRBJ2-4; 7 nucleotides line up with TRBD1. J gave up 11 bases and V 4 bases, and 3 bases lay outside the gene matches. CDR1 and CDR2 (germline): SGHDT, YYEEEE. The CDR3 contains 11 residues. The CDR3 DNA sequence: TGTGCCAGCAGCCTAGGACAGGTTCAGTACTTC. Its protein product is CASSLGQVQYF. Filled out from reference TRBV5-6 and TRBJ2-4, the complete variable domain reads DAGVTQSPTHLIKTRGQQVTLRCSPKSGHDTVSWYQQALGQGPQFIFQYYEEEERQRGNFPDRFSGHQFPNYSSELNVNALLLGDSALYLCASSLGQVQYFGAGTRLSVL.

The chain employs TRBV5-1 and TRBJ2-1, with 14 bases aligning to TRBD2. The CDR3 covers 18 residues. V was clipped by 0 bases and J by 6 bases; unmatched bases: 8. Looked up from germline, CDR1 is SGHRS and CDR2 is YFSETQ. The CDR3, as DNA: TGCGCCAGCAGCTTGGTTGGACTAGCGGGAGGAACACGCAATGAGCAGTTCTTC. Amino acid sequence: CASSLVGLAGGTRNEQFF.

V usage is TRBV7-3 and J usage is TRBJ2-1; the D is unclear. Trimming shortened V by 2 bases and J by 8 bases, and 10 bases separated the two germline ends. The length of the CDR3 is 13 residues. Germline CDR1 and CDR2: SGHTA and FQGTGA. CDR3 in amino acids: CASSLETLHEQFF. The CDR3, as DNA: TGTGCCAGCAGCTTAGAGACACTGCATGAGCAGTTCTTC.

This chain joins TRBV19 and TRBJ1-1; the D is unclear. CDR3 length equals 14 residues. CDR1 is LNHDA and CDR2 is SQIVND in the germline V gene (reference sequence). V was cut by 4 bases and J by 1 base, with 10 bases left in between. The CDR3 loop is CASSTPLPNTEAFF. CDR3 DNA: TGTGCCAGTAGTACCCCTCTTCCGAACACTGAAGCTTTCTTT.

The rearrangement uses TRBV6-5 and TRBJ1-6; D is unclear. The CDR3 is made up of 15 amino acids. Trimming took off 0 bases at V and 14 bases at J, with 17 bases between the two ends. Germline V lookup: CDR1 MNHEY, CDR2 SVGAGI. The CDR3 nucleotides read TGTGCCAGCAGTTACTCGAGCACGGGGTATGAAGCCCTCCACTTT. Its protein product is CASSYSSTGYEALHF.

The chain is built from TRBV5-1 and TRBJ2-2; D may be TRBD1 (6 bases). The CDR3 has 17 amino acids. Germline CDR1 and CDR2: SGHRS and YFSETQ. The ends were cut back, 4 bases at V and 0 bases at J, with 16 bases in the middle. The CDR3 protein is CASSRGGRRTNTGELFF. CDR3 sequence (DNA): TGCGCCAGCAGCCGAGGGGGAAGACGCACGAACACCGGGGAGCTGTTTTTT.